This T cell receptor (beta chain) was sequenced during a study of blood T cell repertoires in COVID-19. Looking at the study overall: The study drew acute and convalescent COVID-19 samples from the United States, Italy and Spain.

Original processing notes: Estimation of nucleated cell counts was performed using reference gene primer amplification. Sequencing was performed with immunoSEQ multiplex PCR; in TCRdb, only in-frame clones are kept and a portion is missing. Clonal size and the V and J genes are those of that table, whereas D and trimming came from the DNA. The profile covers 540,000 or so clones, with less than 90% appearing a single time and 7.5% to 9% taken by the ten largest. With 2 bases removed from V and 2 bases from J, the gap between germline ends came to 16 bases. Germline CDR1 is SGHVS and CDR2 is FQNEAQ. There are 18 residues in the CDR3. Enrolment of Seattle patients took place during active infection, and they were followed longitudinally.

The source is a woman aged 45-65 years with COVID-19, enrolled during active disease. The chain uses TRBV7-8 and TRBJ2-6; possible D gene TRBD2, 6 bases. The sequenced material came from peripheral blood. The DNA of the CDR3 is TGTGCCAGCAGCTTAAGGGTGGAGGGTAGGACTGGGGCCAACGTCCTGACTTTC. This translates into CASSLRVEGRTGANVLTF.